This is a list of T cell receptor beta chains from one sample in a study of blood T cells in healthy people across ages. MiXCR, applied by TCRdb to the 5' RACE reads, yields one record per CDR3 protein. There are hundreds of thousands of distinct CDR3 sequences in the sample; around 46% occur only once, and over 10% lies in the top ten. Material: blood. The receptor set was obtained from a man aged 30-40 years in good health. Both conserved end residues are part of each CDR3. D genes are given only for firm matches. Where a row states a size, it is once, few, many or the class of an expanded clone; other rows omit it.

V	size	J	D	CDR3	DNA
TRBV29-1	.	TRBJ2-5	.	CSVEGGLETQYF	TGCAGCGTTGAGGGGGGGCTAGAGACCCAGTACTTC
TRBV29-1	few	TRBJ2-2	.	CSVRRTNTGELFF	TGCAGCGTTCGACGTACGAACACCGGGGAGCTGTTTTTT
TRBV6-2/TRBV6-3	few	TRBJ2-1	.	CASSWDYNEQFF	TGTGCCAGCAGCTGGGACTACAATGAGCAGTTCTTC
TRBV20-1	.	TRBJ2-5	TRBD1	CSARPRGWETQYF	TGCAGTGCTAGGCCCAGGGGGTGGGAGACCCAGTACTTC
TRBV3-1	many	TRBJ1-2	.	CASSQPFHGYTF	TGTGCCAGCAGCCAACCTTTTCATGGCTACACCTTC
TRBV4-2	few	TRBJ1-6	.	CASSQDGSNSPLHF	TGTGCCAGCAGCCAAGACGGAAGTAATTCACCCCTCCACTTT
TRBV21-1	.	TRBJ2-3	.	CASSKVAKKGGSTDTQYF	TGTGCCAGCAGCAAAGTCGCTAAGAAAGGGGGAAGCACAGATACGCAGTATTTT
TRBV7-9	few	TRBJ2-7	.	CASSLGGVQYEQYF	TGTGCCAGCAGCTTAGGCGGGGTACAGTACGAGCAGTACTTC
TRBV6-6	.	TRBJ2-7	.	CASSPQGGVYEQYF	TGTGCCAGCAGTCCACAGGGCGGTGTGTACGAGCAGTACTTC
TRBV4-2	.	TRBJ1-1	TRBD1	CASSQDLGRDSLNTEAFF	TGTGCCAGCAGCCAAGATTTAGGTAGGGACAGCCTGAACACTGAAGCTTTCTTT
TRBV6-6	few	TRBJ1-2	TRBD1	CASSDPGQGLYGYTF	TGTGCCAGCAGCGACCCAGGACAGGGACTCTATGGCTACACCTTC
TRBV9	.	TRBJ1-1	TRBD1	CASSAAGTGQTEAFF	TGTGCCAGCAGCGCCGCCGGGACAGGACAGACTGAAGCTTTCTTT
TRBV4-1	few	TRBJ2-3	.	CASSQVSAAGGDTQYF	TGCGCCAGCAGCCAAGTTTCGGCGGCCGGAGGAGATACGCAGTATTTT
TRBV25-1	.	TRBJ1-2	.	CASKGGTGPPLYGYTF	TGTGCCAGCAAAGGGGGAACAGGGCCCCCACTATATGGCTACACCTTC
TRBV6-2/TRBV6-3	few	TRBJ2-7	.	CASSYRAGDYEQYF	TGTGCCAGCAGTTACAGGGCAGGTGACTACGAGCAGTACTTC
TRBV27	few	TRBJ2-7	.	CASSPLAGIYEQYF	TGTGCCAGCAGTCCGCTGGCAGGGATCTACGAGCAGTACTTC
TRBV9	.	TRBJ2-1	TRBD1	CASSIGGQGFYEQFF	TGTGCCAGCAGTATAGGGGGACAGGGGTTCTATGAGCAGTTCTTC
TRBV20-1	.	TRBJ2-1	.	CSARSLVHGILYNEQFF	TGCAGTGCTAGGTCCCTTGTACACGGGATTTTGTACAACGAGCAGTTCTTC